The rows below give T cell receptor beta chains drawn from one sample of a study of cytomegalovirus exposure and HLA in healthy donors. Measured with immunoSEQ multiplex PCR; TCRdb has only the in-frame clones, and not every one. Of roughly 130,000 clones detected, 89% appear once; the ten largest clones hold around 3.4%. Sequenced sample: PBMCs. The origin of the receptors is a man aged 25 to 40 in good health and CMV-seronegative. Each CDR3 is given with its conserved first and last residue. A D gene is named only where the DNA matches it firmly. The size entry is marked missing in some rows and otherwise reads once, few, many or a size class.

CASSSGGGPTDTQYF	TGTGCCAGCAGCTCCGGGGGGGGCCCTACAGATACGCAGTATTTT	TRBV7-9	TRBD2	TRBJ2-3	NA
CASSSTGTGVGFTGELFF	TGTGCCAGCAGCTCAACCGGGACAGGGGTAGGGTTCACCGGGGAGCTGTTTTTT	TRBV5-5	TRBD1	TRBJ2-2	NA
CASSDSSGGSTDTQYF	TGTGCCAGCAGTGACTCGAGCGGGGGGTCCACAGATACGCAGTATTTT	TRBV6-4	TRBD2	TRBJ2-3	NA
CASRQGGLSDTQYF	TGCGCCAGCAGACAGGGGGGACTCTCAGATACGCAGTATTTT	TRBV5-1	TRBD1	TRBJ2-3	once
CASSLQGARTDTQYF	TGTGCCAGCAGCTTGCAGGGGGCTAGGACAGATACGCAGTATTTT	TRBV5-4	TRBD1	TRBJ2-3	once
CASSHQGQGLEKLFF	TGTGCCAGTAGTCACCAGGGACAGGGATTGGAAAAACTGTTTTTT	TRBV19	TRBD1	TRBJ1-4	NA
CASSPQGALGEKLFF	TGCGCCAGCAGCCCACAGGGGGCGCTTGGTGAAAAACTGTTTTTT	TRBV5-1	TRBD1	TRBJ1-4	NA
CASSDLTSGGVDTQYF	TGCGCCAGCAGCGACCTGACTAGCGGGGGAGTAGATACGCAGTATTTT	TRBV5-1	TRBD2	TRBJ2-3	NA
CASIKGGWRNTQYF	TGTGCCAGCATTAAGGGGGGGTGGCGTAATACGCAGTATTTT	TRBV2	NA	TRBJ2-3	NA
CASSRPGQNSNQPQHF	TGTGCCAGTAGTAGGCCGGGACAGAATAGCAATCAGCCCCAGCATTTT	TRBV19	TRBD1	TRBJ1-5	NA
CASSDGTYEQYF	TGTGCCAGCAGTGACGGGACTTACGAGCAGTACTTC	TRBV6-4	NA	TRBJ2-7	NA
CASSYGPYGYTF	TGTGCCAGCAGTTACGGGCCCTATGGCTACACCTTC	TRBV6-5	NA	TRBJ1-2	NA
CASSSHPGTGVEKLFF	TGTGCCAGCAGTTCGCACCCCGGGACAGGGGTCGAAAAACTGTTTTTT	TRBV27	TRBD1	TRBJ1-4	NA
CASSDGLLAGELFF	TGCGCCAGCAGTGATGGACTCTTAGCCGGGGAGCTGTTTTTT	TRBV10-2	NA	TRBJ2-2	NA
CASSPIQGPYGYTF	TGTGCCAGCAGCCCAATTCAGGGCCCCTATGGCTACACCTTC	TRBV5-4	NA	TRBJ1-2	once
CSSGSAYEQYF	TGCTCGTCGGGGAGCGCCTACGAGCAGTACTTC	TRBV20-1	NA	TRBJ2-7	NA
CASSSQGNSNQPQHF	TGTGCCAGCAGTTCCCAGGGGAATAGCAATCAGCCCCAGCATTTT	TRBV6-6	NA	TRBJ1-5	NA
CASSERGVNTEAFF	TGTGCCAGTAGTGAAAGAGGAGTGAACACTGAAGCTTTCTTT	TRBV19	NA	TRBJ1-1	NA
CASSFSLAGGFEQFF	TGTGCCAGCAGTTTTTCGCTAGCGGGGGGGTTTGAGCAGTTCTTC	TRBV28	TRBD2	TRBJ2-1	NA
CASSPFDSHLSYEQYF	TGTGCCAGCTCACCTTTCGACAGCCACCTTTCCTACGAGCAGTACTTC	TRBV18	NA	TRBJ2-7	NA
CASSWDKNTEAFF	TGTGCCAGCAGTTGGGACAAGAACACTGAAGCTTTCTTT	TRBV27	NA	TRBJ1-1	NA
CASSSPWTADTQYF	TGTGCCAGCAGTTCTCCGTGGACAGCAGATACGCAGTATTTT	TRBV27	NA	TRBJ2-3	NA
CASSPGTSGGAISREQYF	TGTGCCAGCAGCCCGGGGACTAGCGGGGGGGCCATCTCTCGCGAGCAGTACTTC	TRBV7-6	TRBD2	TRBJ2-7	NA
CASSLRDTYMNTEAFF	TGTGCCAGCAGCTTACGGGACACCTACATGAACACTGAAGCTTTCTTT	TRBV7-8	NA	TRBJ1-1	NA
CASSLLQGAYGYTF	TGTGCCAGCAGCCTATTACAGGGGGCATATGGCTACACCTTC	TRBV5-6	TRBD1	TRBJ1-2	once
CASNDSPTEAFF	TGTGCCAGCAATGACAGCCCCACTGAAGCTTTCTTT	TRBV6-6	NA	TRBJ1-1	NA
CSAPRTGERGEQFF	TGCAGCGCACCAAGGACAGGGGAGCGGGGTGAGCAGTTCTTC	TRBV29-1	TRBD1	TRBJ2-1	NA
CASTAGTRRGGFPHYGYTF	TGTGCCAGTACTGCCGGGACACGCCGCGGGGGATTTCCTCATTATGGCTACACCTTC	TRBV19	NA	TRBJ1-2	NA
CASSSPGGYSNQPQHF	TGTGCCAGCAGTTCCCCGGGGGGTTATAGCAATCAGCCCCAGCATTTT	TRBV6-5	NA	TRBJ1-5	NA
CASSLYIEAFF	TGTGCCAGCAGTTTATACATCGAAGCTTTCTTT	TRBV28	NA	TRBJ1-1	NA
CASSPTASETQYF	TGTGCCAGCAGCCCAACAGCCTCAGAGACCCAGTACTTC	TRBV7-9	NA	TRBJ2-5	NA
CASSEVGTGPRGAQHF	TGTGCCAGCAGTGAAGTCGGGACAGGACCTCGTGGAGCCCAGCATTTT	TRBV6-1	TRBD1	TRBJ1-5	NA
CASKRGEGRTEAFF	TGTGCCAGCAAAAGAGGAGAGGGCAGAACTGAAGCTTTCTTT	TRBV2	NA	TRBJ1-1	NA
CASSPRQGTQTQYF	TGTGCCAGCAGCCCGCGACAGGGAACCCAGACCCAGTACTTC	TRBV28	TRBD1	TRBJ2-5	NA
CASSSTGATNEKLFF	TGTGCCAGCAGCTCAACAGGGGCAACTAATGAAAAACTGTTTTTT	TRBV9	TRBD1	TRBJ1-4	NA
CASSYLSPYNEQFF	TGTGCCAGCAGTTACCTCTCCCCCTACAATGAGCAGTTCTTC	TRBV6-5	NA	TRBJ2-1	NA
CASIPGSNTEAFF	TGTGCCAGCATTCCAGGATCGAACACTGAAGCTTTCTTT	TRBV2	NA	TRBJ1-1	NA
CASTAGQASSYEQYF	TGTGCCAGTACAGCAGGGCAGGCCAGCTCCTACGAGCAGTACTTC	TRBV6-6	NA	TRBJ2-7	NA
CASSQEAGALDGNSPLHF	TGCGCCAGCAGCCAAGAGGCAGGGGCCCTAGACGGAAATTCACCCCTCCACTTT	TRBV4-1	NA	TRBJ1-6	NA
CASSLVGQGAGYTF	TGTGCCAGCAGCTTAGTAGGACAGGGGGCTGGCTACACCTTC	TRBV11-2	TRBD1	TRBJ1-2	once
CSAERDTEQFF	TGCAGCGCAGAGAGGGACACCGAGCAGTTCTTC	TRBV29-1	NA	TRBJ2-1	NA
CASSPTPSGGPGGNEQFF	TGCGCCAGCAGCCCAACCCCTAGCGGGGGGCCCGGCGGCAATGAGCAGTTCTTC	TRBV5-1	TRBD2	TRBJ2-1	NA